These 18 T cell receptor beta chains came from one sample sequenced in a study of blood T cell repertoires in COVID-19. Profiling relied on immunoSEQ multiplex PCR, and the TCRdb table lists in-frame clones only, not all of them. The sample lists around 250,000 clones; nearly 90% were seen once. Sequenced: peripheral blood. Every receptor here comes from a woman aged 55-75 years with COVID-19, enrolled during active disease.

The chain couples TRBV25-1 to TRBJ2-2; TRBD2 agrees at 9 bases. CDR1 and CDR2 (germline): MGHDK, SYGVNS. J lost 4 bases, V lost 4 bases, and 10 bases had no gene match. This CDR3 comprises 17 residues. The CDR3 DNA is TGTGCCAGCAGTGTATTGGCGGGGGGGCGCCCCACCGGGGAGCTGTTTTTT. The encoded protein is CASSVLAGGRPTGELFF.

The genes are TRBV3-1 (or the pseudogene TRBV3-2) and TRBJ2-3, with D maybe TRBD2 (5 bases). The V gene's germline CDR1 is LGHDT and CDR2 YNNKEL (reference sequence). The CDR3 has 16 amino acids. V was shortened by 0 bases and J by 1 base, with 11 bases between the two germline ends. This CDR3 reads CASSQDSTGGTDTQYF. The CDR3 DNA is TGTGCCAGCAGCCAAGACAGCACCGGGGGCACAGATACGCAGTATTTT.

The chain combines TRBV5-1 with TRBJ1-1; TRBD1 matches 7 bases. CDR3 length: 16 amino acids. The germline V gene encodes CDR1 SGHRS and CDR2 YFSETQ. The ends lost 4 bases at V and 0 bases at J; junction bases unmatched: 9. Here the CDR3 reads CASSTGDRFMNTEAFF. CDR3 in DNA: TGCGCCAGCAGCACCGGGGACAGATTCATGAACACTGAAGCTTTCTTT.

CDR3 sequence (DNA): TGTGCCAGCAGCTTAATCATGGGGGCACAGGGCGAGCAGTACTTC. As protein: CASSLIMGAQGEQYF. The chain couples TRBV7-2 to TRBJ2-7; tentatively, D is TRBD1 (6 bases). The V gene lost 2 bases and the J gene lost 6 bases, with 17 bases spanning the gap. This CDR3 is built from 15 residues. The germline V gene has CDR1 SGHTA and CDR2 FQGNSA.

The CDR3 nucleotides are TGTGCCAGCAGCGTAGATGACTCACTGGGTGAAGCTTTCTTT. Its translation: CASSVDDSLGEAFF. The chain combines TRBV9 with TRBJ1-1; no reliable D call. Germline CDR1 reads SGDLS; CDR2 reads YYNGEE. V dropped 0 bases and J dropped 7 bases, with 13 bases sitting between them. The CDR3 spans 14 residues.

The gene calls are TRBV7-2 and TRBJ1-5; D ambiguous. The CDR3 contains 13 residues. Trimming pared 4 bases from V and 0 bases from J, leaving 4 bases between. Germline values: CDR1 SGHTA, CDR2 FQGNSA. The CDR3 DNA reads as TGTGCCAGCAGCTCGTATAGCAATCAGCCCCAGCATTTT. It is translated as CASSSYSNQPQHF.

The chain employs TRBV5-1 and TRBJ2-3; 9 positions match TRBD2. The CDR3 runs to 14 residues. The J segment lost 8 bases and the V segment lost 7 bases, leaving 11 bases of the junction unmatched. Germline V CDR1 and CDR2: SGHRS, YFSETQ. The CDR3 region has the DNA TGCGCCAGCGGGCGGGAGGGGTCCCAGACTACGCAGTATTTT. Protein sequence: CASGREGSQTTQYF. The variable domain in full, completed from reference TRBV5-1 and TRBJ2-3, reads KAGVTQTPRYLIKTRGQQVTLSCSPISGHRSVSWYQQTPGQGLQFLFEYFSETQRNKGNFPGRFSGRQFSNSRSEMNVSTLELGDSALYLCASGREGSQTTQYFGPGTRLTVL.

This rearrangement joins TRBV5-5 to TRBJ2-7; D is unclear. Between the trimmed V and J ends, which lost 3 bases and 0 bases, there was a span of 7 bases. The CDR3 sequence is 13 residues long. CDR1 is SGHKS, CDR2 YYEKEE, per germline (reference sequence). The CDR3 region is CASSWQASYEQYF. The CDR3 nucleotides are TGTGCCAGCAGCTGGCAGGCCTCCTACGAGCAGTACTTC.

The chain couples TRBV19 to TRBJ2-2, with unresolved D. CDR1 is LNHDA, CDR2 SQIVND, per germline (reference sequence). This CDR3 is built from 12 residues. Between the trimmed V and J ends, which lost 7 bases and 1 base, there was a span of 4 bases. CDR3 bases: TGTGCCAGTACGAGGAACACCGGGGAGCTGTTTTTT. Its translation is CASTRNTGELFF.

The rearrangement links TRBV3-1 (or the pseudogene TRBV3-2) to TRBJ2-1; 7 bases are a match to TRBD2. Trimming took 4 bases from V and 4 from J; bases not matched to a gene: 4. This CDR3 is 14 amino acids long. CDR1 LGHDT and CDR2 YNNKEL come from the germline V gene (reference sequence). The CDR3 region is CASSPPAGYNEQFF. Here the CDR3 DNA reads TGTGCCAGCAGCCCCCCAGCGGGGTACAATGAGCAGTTCTTC.

The rearrangement uses TRBV3-1 (or the pseudogene TRBV3-2) and TRBJ1-5; 8 bases are a match to TRBD1. The CDR3 contains 14 residues. V lost 6 bases, J lost 5 bases, and 6 bases stayed unmatched. Germline V gene data show CDR1 as LGHDT and CDR2 as YNNKEL (reference sequence). The CDR3 loop reads CASSFGQGDQPQHF. CDR3 sequence (DNA): TGTGCCAGCAGTTTCGGACAGGGTGATCAGCCCCAGCATTTT.

The chain combines TRBV7-6 with TRBJ2-5; tentatively, D is TRBD2 (6 bases). Trimming stripped 4 bases from V and 2 bases from J, with 14 bases between. Germline CDR1 SGHVS, CDR2 FNYEAQ. The CDR3 spans 15 residues. The CDR3, as DNA: TGTGCCAGCAGCTCAATTAGCGGAACACAAGAGACCCAGTACTTC. Translated: CASSSISGTQETQYF.

Only one count was recorded for this clone. This chain joins TRBV29-1 and TRBJ2-5; D gene ambiguous. CDR3 length: 14 amino acids. V was shortened by 0 bases and J by 0 bases, with 8 bases between the two germline ends. CDR1 is SQVTM and CDR2 is ANQGSEA in the germline V gene. The CDR3 bases are TGCAGCGTTGAAGATCCCCGCGACCAAGAGACCCAGTACTTC. Amino acid sequence: CSVEDPRDQETQYF.

This clone occurred once. Lacking the conserved final phenylalanine or tryptophan, this CDR3 likely reflects a read error. The DNA is left out, because the CDR3 cannot be placed on it with certainty; the CDR3 is given as TCRdb lists it. The CDR3 spells CASSSLTGGEIV. The genes are TRBV6-6 and TRBJ1-2; TRBD1 is the table's D call, not checked against the DNA. CDR1 and CDR2 from the germline V gene are MNHNY and SVGAGI (reference sequence). The CDR3 has 12 amino acids, counting both end residues.

The chain links TRBV7-9 to TRBJ2-7; D not resolved. Germline CDR1 and CDR2: SEHNR and FQNEAQ (reference sequence). Trimming took off 0 bases at V and 0 bases at J, with 3 bases between the two ends. The CDR3 runs to 13 residues. The CDR3 bases are TGTGCCAGCAGCTTAGCATACTCCTACGAGCAGTACTTC. Its translation: CASSLAYSYEQYF.

The rearrangement links TRBV19 to TRBJ2-1; the D is unclear. Germline V gene sequence: CDR1 LNHDA, CDR2 SQIVND (reference sequence). Trimming shortened V by 6 bases and J by 9 bases, and 9 bases separated the two germline ends. CDR3 length: 11 residues. CDR3 bases: TGTGCCAGTAGGAGCGTTACTGAGCAGTTCTTC. Its protein product is CASRSVTEQFF.

As regards this clone: The sample has other DNA sequences that encode this CDR3 too. CDR3 bases: TGTGCCAGCAGGGACAGTTTGAACACTGAAGCTTTCTTT. Translated: CASRDSLNTEAFF. V and J are TRBV25-1 and TRBJ1-1; a weak D match, TRBD1 (6 bases). Between the trimmed V and J ends, which lost 6 bases and 0 bases, there was a span of 8 bases. CDR1 and CDR2 from the germline V gene are MGHDK and SYGVNS. The CDR3 extends over 13 amino acids.

The chain has TRBV5-5 and TRBJ1-1, with 7 bases matching TRBD1. Unmatched junction bases numbered 14, after V lost 4 bases and J lost 5 bases. The CDR3 is made up of 16 amino acids. The germline V gene encodes CDR1 SGHKS and CDR2 YYEKEE (reference sequence). The CDR3 is CASSPPDRDLTTEAFF. The CDR3 DNA is TGTGCCAGCAGCCCGCCAGACAGGGATTTGACGACTGAAGCTTTCTTT.